This T cell receptor beta chain is from a study of shared clonotypes between healthy human individuals. CD8 cells classed as naive were CD45RO-negative and positively selected for CCR7, excluding terminally differentiated effector memory CD45RA+ cells. Germline CDR1 SGDLS, CDR2 YYNGEE. The CDR3 runs to 19 residues. V was pared by 2 bases and J by 0 bases, with 11 bases of the junction left unmatched. The table came from immunoSEQ multiplex PCR; TCRdb's copy has only in-frame clones and leaves some out. This table holds about 2 million clones, about 95% found once. Sequencing was done on a sample of naive CD8+ T cells sorted from blood. The TCR originated in a man between 18 and 35 years old in good health. This chain connects TRBV9 to TRBJ2-6, with 7 positions matching TRBD1. CDR3 residues: CASSVTPLTGISGANVLTF. The DNA of the CDR3 is TGTGCCAGCAGCGTTACGCCCCTGACAGGGATCTCTGGGGCCAACGTCCTGACTTTC.